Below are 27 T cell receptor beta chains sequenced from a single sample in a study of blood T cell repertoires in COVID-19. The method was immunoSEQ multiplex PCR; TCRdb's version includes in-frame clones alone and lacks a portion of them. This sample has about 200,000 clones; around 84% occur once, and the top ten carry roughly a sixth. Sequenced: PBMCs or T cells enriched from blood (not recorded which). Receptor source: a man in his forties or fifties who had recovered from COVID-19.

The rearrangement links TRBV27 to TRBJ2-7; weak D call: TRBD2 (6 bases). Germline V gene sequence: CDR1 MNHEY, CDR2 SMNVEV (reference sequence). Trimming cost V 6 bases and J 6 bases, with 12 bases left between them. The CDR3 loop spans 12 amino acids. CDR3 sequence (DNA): TGTGCCAGCAGCCTGACGGGGGTCGAGCAGTACTTC. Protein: CASSLTGVEQYF.

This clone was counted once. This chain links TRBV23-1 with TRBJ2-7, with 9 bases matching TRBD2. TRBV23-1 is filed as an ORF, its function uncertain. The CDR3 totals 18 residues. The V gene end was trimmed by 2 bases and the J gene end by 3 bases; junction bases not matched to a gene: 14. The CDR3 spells CASSQARWGAGGFYEQYF. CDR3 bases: TGCGCCAGCAGTCAAGCCCGCTGGGGGGCGGGAGGGTTCTACGAGCAGTACTTC.

DNA of the CDR3: TGTGCCAGTAGTGCGAGGGTCCACCGGGGAGCCGCCTATGGCTACACCTTC. Amino acids: CASSARVHRGAAYGYTF. J is TRBJ1-2 and V is TRBV19; the D is unclear. CDR3 length: 17 residues. Trimming removed 5 bases at V and 4 bases at J, with 23 bases between. Germline V lookup: CDR1 LNHDA, CDR2 SQIVND (reference sequence).

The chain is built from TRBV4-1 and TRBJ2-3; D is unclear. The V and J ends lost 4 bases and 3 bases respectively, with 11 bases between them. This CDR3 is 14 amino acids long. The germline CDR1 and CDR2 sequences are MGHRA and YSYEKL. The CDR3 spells CASSPAGRTDTQYF. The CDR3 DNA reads TGCGCCAGCAGCCCAGCTGGGCGTACAGATACGCAGTATTTT.

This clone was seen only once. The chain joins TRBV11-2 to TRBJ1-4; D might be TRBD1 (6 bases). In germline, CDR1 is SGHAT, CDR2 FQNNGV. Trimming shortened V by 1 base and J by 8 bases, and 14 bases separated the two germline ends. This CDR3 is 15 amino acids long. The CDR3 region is CASSLGPQGWEKLFF. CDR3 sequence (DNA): TGTGCCAGCAGCTTAGGGCCACAGGGCTGGGAAAAACTGTTTTTT.

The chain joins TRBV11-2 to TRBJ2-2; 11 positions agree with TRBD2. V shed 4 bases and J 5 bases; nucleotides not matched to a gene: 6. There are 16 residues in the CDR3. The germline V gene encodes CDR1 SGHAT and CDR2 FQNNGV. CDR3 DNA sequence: TGTGCCAGCAGCTCAGATAGCGGGAGGGGAACCGGGGAGCTGTTTTTT. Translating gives CASSSDSGRGTGELFF.

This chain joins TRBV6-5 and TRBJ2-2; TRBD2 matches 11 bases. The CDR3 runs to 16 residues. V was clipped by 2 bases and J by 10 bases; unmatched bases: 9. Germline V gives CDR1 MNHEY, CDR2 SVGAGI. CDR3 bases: TGTGCCAGCAGTTACGACCCTAGCGGGAGGAGGGAGGAGCTGTTTTTT. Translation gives CASSYDPSGRREELFF.

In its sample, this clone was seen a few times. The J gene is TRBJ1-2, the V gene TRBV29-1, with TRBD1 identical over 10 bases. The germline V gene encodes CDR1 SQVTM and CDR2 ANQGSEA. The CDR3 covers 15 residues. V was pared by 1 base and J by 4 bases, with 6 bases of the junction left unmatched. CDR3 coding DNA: TGCAGCGTTGAAGCTTGGACAGGGGGACTCTATGGCTACACCTTC. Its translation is CSVEAWTGGLYGYTF.

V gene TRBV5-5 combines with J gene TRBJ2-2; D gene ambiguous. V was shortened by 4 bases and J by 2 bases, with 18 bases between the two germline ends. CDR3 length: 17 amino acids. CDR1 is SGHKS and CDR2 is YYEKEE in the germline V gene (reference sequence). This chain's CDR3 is CASSPILQTRNTGELFF. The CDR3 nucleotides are TGTGCCAGCAGCCCCATCCTCCAAACACGCAACACCGGGGAGCTGTTTTTT.

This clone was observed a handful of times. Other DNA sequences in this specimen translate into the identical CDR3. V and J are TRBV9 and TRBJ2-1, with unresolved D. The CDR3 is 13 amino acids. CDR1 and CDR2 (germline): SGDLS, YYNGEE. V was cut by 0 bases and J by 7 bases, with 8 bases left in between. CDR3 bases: TGTGCCAGCAGCGTAGATGAGTTAAATGAGCAGTTCTTC. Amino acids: CASSVDELNEQFF.

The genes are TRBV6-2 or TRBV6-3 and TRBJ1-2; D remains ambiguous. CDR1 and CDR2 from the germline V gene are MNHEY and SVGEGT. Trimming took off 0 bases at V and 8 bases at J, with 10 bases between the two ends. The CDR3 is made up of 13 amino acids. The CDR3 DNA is TGTGCCAGCAGTTACTCGTCCGTAACAGGCTACACCTTC. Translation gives CASSYSSVTGYTF.

CDR3 sequence (DNA): TGTGCCTGGAGCAAAGGACAGGGGAAAGCCGAGCAGTACTTC. As protein: CAWSKGQGKAEQYF. This chain uses TRBV30 with TRBJ2-7, with TRBD1 identical over 9 bases. The CDR3 is made up of 14 amino acids. Per the germline V gene, CDR1 is GTSNPN and CDR2 is SVGIG (reference sequence). V lost 3 bases, J lost 6 bases, and 9 bases stayed unmatched.

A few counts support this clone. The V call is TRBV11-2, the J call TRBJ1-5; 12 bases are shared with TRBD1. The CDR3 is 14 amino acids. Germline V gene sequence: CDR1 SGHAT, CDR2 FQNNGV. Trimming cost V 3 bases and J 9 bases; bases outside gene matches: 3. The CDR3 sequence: CASSLGQGAGPQHF. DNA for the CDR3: TGTGCCAGCAGCTTGGGACAGGGGGCAGGGCCCCAGCATTTT.

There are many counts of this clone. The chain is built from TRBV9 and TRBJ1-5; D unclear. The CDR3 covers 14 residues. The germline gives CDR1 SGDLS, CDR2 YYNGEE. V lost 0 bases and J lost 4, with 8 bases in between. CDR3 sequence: CASSVDGGNQPQHF. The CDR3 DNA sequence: TGTGCCAGCAGCGTAGATGGAGGGAATCAGCCCCAGCATTTT.

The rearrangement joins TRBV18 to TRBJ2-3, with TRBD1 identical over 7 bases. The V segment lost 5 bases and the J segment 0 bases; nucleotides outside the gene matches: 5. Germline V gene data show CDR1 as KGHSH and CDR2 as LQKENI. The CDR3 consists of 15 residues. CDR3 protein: CASSVQGPSTDTQYF. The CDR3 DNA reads TGTGCCAGCTCAGTACAGGGGCCGAGCACAGATACGCAGTATTTT.

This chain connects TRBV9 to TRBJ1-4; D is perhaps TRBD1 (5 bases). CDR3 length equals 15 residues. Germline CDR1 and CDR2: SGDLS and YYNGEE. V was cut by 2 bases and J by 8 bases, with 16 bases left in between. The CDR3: CASSVNLGVGEKLFF. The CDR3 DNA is TGTGCCAGCAGCGTCAACCTAGGGGTCGGAGAAAAACTGTTTTTT.

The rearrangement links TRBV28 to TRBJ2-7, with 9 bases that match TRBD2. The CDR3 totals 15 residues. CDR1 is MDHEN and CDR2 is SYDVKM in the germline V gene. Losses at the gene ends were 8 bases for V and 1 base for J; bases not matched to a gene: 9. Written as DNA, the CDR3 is TGTGCCAGCTTTGGAGGGCGGGAGGGTTCCTACGAGCAGTACTTC. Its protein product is CASFGGREGSYEQYF.

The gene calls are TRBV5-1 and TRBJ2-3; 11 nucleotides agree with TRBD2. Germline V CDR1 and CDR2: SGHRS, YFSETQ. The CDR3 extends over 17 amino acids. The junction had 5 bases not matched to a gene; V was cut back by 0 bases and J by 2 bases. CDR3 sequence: CASSLGLLAGDTDTQYF. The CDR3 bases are TGCGCCAGCAGCTTGGGGCTACTAGCGGGGGACACAGATACGCAGTATTTT. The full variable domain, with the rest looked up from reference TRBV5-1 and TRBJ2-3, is KAGVTQTPRYLIKTRGQQVTLSCSPISGHRSVSWYQQTPGQGLQFLFEYFSETQRNKGNFPGRFSGRQFSNSRSEMNVSTLELGDSALYLCASSLGLLAGDTDTQYFGPGTRLTVL.

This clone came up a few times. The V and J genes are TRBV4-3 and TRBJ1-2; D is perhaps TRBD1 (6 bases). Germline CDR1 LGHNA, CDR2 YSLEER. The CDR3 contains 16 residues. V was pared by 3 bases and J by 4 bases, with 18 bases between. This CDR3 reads CASSQRTGGGGYGYTF. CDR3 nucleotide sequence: TGCGCCAGCAGCCAGCGGACGGGGGGCGGCGGCTATGGCTACACCTTC.

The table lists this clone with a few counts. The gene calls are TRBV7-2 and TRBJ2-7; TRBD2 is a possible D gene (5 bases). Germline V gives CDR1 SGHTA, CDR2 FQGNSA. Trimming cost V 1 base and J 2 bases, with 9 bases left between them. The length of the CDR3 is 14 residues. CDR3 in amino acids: CASSLEGLAYEQYF. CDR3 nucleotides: TGTGCCAGCAGCTTAGAAGGACTCGCCTACGAGCAGTACTTC.

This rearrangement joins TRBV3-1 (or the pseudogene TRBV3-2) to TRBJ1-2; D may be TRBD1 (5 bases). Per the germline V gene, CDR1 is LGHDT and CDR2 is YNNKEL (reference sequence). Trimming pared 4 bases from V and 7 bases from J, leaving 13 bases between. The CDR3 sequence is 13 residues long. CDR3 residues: CASSPRGRSGYTF. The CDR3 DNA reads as TGTGCCAGCAGCCCTAGGGGTAGGTCTGGCTACACCTTC.

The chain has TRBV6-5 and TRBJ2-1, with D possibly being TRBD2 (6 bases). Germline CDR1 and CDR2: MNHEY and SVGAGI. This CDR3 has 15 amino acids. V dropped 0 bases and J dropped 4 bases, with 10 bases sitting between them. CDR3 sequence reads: CASSYSGRPYNEQFF. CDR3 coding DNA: TGTGCCAGCAGTTACTCCGGGAGACCATACAATGAGCAGTTCTTC.

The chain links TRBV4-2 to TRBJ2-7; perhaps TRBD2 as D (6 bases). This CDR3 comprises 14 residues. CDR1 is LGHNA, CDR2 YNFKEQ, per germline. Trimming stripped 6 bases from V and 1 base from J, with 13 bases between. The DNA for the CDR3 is TGTGCCAGCAGGCAACGGGCGGGATCCTACGAGCAGTACTTC. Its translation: CASRQRAGSYEQYF.

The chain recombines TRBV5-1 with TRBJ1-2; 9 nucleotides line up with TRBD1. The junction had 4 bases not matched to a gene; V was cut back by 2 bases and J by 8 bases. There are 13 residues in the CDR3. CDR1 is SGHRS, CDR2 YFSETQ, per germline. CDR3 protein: CASSFPGQGGYTF. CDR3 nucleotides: TGCGCCAGCAGCTTTCCGGGACAGGGCGGCTACACCTTC.

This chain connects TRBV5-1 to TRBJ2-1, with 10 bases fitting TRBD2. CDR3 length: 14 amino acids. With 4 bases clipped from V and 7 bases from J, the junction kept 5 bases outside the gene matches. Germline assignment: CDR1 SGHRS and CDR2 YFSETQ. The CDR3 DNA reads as TGCGCCAGCAGCATAGCGGGAGGAAAGAATGAGCAGTTCTTC. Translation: CASSIAGGKNEQFF.

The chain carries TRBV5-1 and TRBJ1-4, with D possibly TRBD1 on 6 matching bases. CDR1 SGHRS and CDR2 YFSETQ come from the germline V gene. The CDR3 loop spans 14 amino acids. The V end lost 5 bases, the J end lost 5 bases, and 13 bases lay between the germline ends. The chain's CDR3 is CASSPGGGNEKLFF. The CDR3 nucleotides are TGCGCCAGCAGTCCCGGGGGGGGCAATGAAAAACTGTTTTTT. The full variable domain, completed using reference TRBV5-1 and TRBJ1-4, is KAGVTQTPRYLIKTRGQQVTLSCSPISGHRSVSWYQQTPGQGLQFLFEYFSETQRNKGNFPGRFSGRQFSNSRSEMNVSTLELGDSALYLCASSPGGGNEKLFFGSGTQLSVL.

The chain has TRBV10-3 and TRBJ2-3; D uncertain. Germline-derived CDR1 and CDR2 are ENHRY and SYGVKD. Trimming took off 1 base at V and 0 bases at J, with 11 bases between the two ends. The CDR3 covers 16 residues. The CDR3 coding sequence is TGTGCCATCAGTGAGTTAAAACAGTATAGCACAGATACGCAGTATTTT. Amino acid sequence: CAISELKQYSTDTQYF.